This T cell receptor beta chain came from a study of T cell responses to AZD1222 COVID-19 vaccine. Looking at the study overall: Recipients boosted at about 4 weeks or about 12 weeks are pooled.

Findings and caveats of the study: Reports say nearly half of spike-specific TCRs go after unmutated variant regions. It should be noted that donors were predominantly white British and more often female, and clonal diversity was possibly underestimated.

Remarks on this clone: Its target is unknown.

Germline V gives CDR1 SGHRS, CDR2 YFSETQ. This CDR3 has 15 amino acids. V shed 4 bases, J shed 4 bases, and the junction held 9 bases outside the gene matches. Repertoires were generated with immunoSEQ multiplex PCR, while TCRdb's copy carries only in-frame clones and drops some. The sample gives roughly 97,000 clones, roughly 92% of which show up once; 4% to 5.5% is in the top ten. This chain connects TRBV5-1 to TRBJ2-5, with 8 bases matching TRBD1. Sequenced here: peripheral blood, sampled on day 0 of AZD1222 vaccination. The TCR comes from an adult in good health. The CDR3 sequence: CASSPGGVGGETQYF. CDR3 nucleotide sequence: TGCGCCAGCAGCCCAGGGGGCGTCGGAGGAGAGACCCAGTACTTC.